In its sample, the clone carrying this T cell receptor (beta chain) was seen a few times. Sequenced material consisted of expressed TCRB transcripts (all of the isolated RNA was reverse transcribed). Sequenced by immunoSEQ multiplex PCR; TCRdb stores in-frame clones only, minus some. Seen here are some 900,000 clones, about a sixth observed once, and the top ten hold around 0.02%. Germline V gene sequence: CDR1 SNHLY, CDR2 FYNNEI. The V and J ends lost 6 bases and 5 bases, in that order; junction bases with no gene match: 3. The CDR3 is 14 amino acids. This sample was included in a study of beta chain features in type 1 diabetes.

The TCR originated in a woman younger than 35 in good health. The sample consisted of naive CD4+ T cells from blood. The chain combines TRBV2 with TRBJ2-5, with 13 bases aligning to TRBD2. The CDR3 DNA is TGTGCCAGCAGCCAACTAGCGGGAGGGGAGACCCAGTACTTC. It yields the protein CASSQLAGGETQYF.